The rows below give T cell receptor beta chains drawn from one sample of a study of TIL therapy for anti-PD-1-resistant metastatic lung cancer. Clones were sequenced by immunoSEQ multiplex PCR, and TCRdb holds only the in-frame ones, with some missing. Among approximately 50,000 clones listed, about 81% were seen once. Sequencing used blood, obtained at baseline. These receptors originate from a person aged 25-80 years with non-small cell lung cancer. Both conserved end residues are part of each CDR3. Fields, in order: clone size, V gene, J gene, D gene, CDR3 protein, CDR3 DNA. The D gene is left open where the match is weak. Size is omitted from some rows. Given values are once, few, many or a class for expanded clones.

once	TRBV27	TRBJ2-1	TRBD1	CASTPGQGRNEQFF	TGTGCCAGCACTCCGGGACAGGGGAGAAATGAGCAGTTCTTC
-	TRBV4-2	TRBJ2-2	-	CASSQVTSGELFF	TGTGCCAGCAGCCAAGTTACGTCCGGGGAGCTGTTTTTT
-	TRBV11-3	TRBJ2-1	-	CASSPRDLEGGEQFF	TGTGCCAGCTCACCTCGGGACCTCGAGGGAGGTGAGCAGTTCTTC
-	TRBV10-2	TRBJ2-2	TRBD2	CASSKTGGFYTGELFF	TGCGCCAGCAGTAAGACCGGGGGGTTCTACACCGGGGAGCTGTTTTTT
once	TRBV5-1	TRBJ2-7	-	CASSLMRVAGHEQYF	TGCGCCAGCAGCTTAATGAGGGTTGCAGGGCACGAGCAGTACTTC
-	TRBV7-8	TRBJ1-5	TRBD1	CASSAGGGNQPQHF	TGTGCCAGCAGCGCAGGGGGCGGCAATCAGCCCCAGCATTTT
-	TRBV6-1	TRBJ2-3	TRBD1	CASSGTGGIRRISDTQYF	TGTGCCAGCAGTGGGACAGGGGGTATCAGGCGTATATCAGATACGCAGTATTTT
-	TRBV5-4	TRBJ2-5	TRBD2	CASSALAGGPDQETQYF	TGTGCCAGCAGCGCACTAGCGGGAGGGCCGGATCAAGAGACCCAGTACTTC
-	TRBV28	TRBJ1-5	-	CASSLFGSSNQPQHF	TGTGCCAGCAGTTTGTTTGGGAGTAGCAATCAGCCCCAGCATTTT
-	TRBV6-6	TRBJ2-5	-	CASSATVYQETQYF	TGTGCCAGCAGTGCGACAGTGTACCAAGAGACCCAGTACTTC
-	TRBV5-1	TRBJ2-1	TRBD1	CASSLGTGGNEQFF	TGCGCCAGCAGCTTAGGGACAGGCGGAAATGAGCAGTTCTTC
-	TRBV4-3	TRBJ2-7	TRBD2	CASSQLAGGGYEQYF	TGCGCCAGCAGCCAGCTAGCGGGAGGGGGGTACGAGCAGTACTTC
-	TRBV9	TRBJ2-7	-	CASSLNRDTSSYEQYF	TGTGCCAGCAGCCTAAACCGGGACACCAGCTCCTACGAGCAGTACTTC
-	TRBV28	TRBJ2-3	-	CASSFYADTQYF	TGTGCCAGCAGTTTTTACGCAGATACGCAGTATTTT
-	TRBV11-2	TRBJ2-2	TRBD2	CASSSLSGRGTGELFF	TGTGCCAGCAGCTCCCTTAGCGGGAGGGGTACCGGGGAGCTGTTTTTT
-	TRBV7-6	TRBJ1-6	-	CASSLVQGNSPLHF	TGTGCCAGCAGCTTAGTACAGGGTAATTCACCCCTCCACTTT
-	TRBV4-1	TRBJ2-7	TRBD1	CASSQSTTGTEGYEQYF	TGCGCCAGCAGCCAATCCACAACCGGGACAGAGGGCTACGAGCAGTACTTC
-	TRBV7-8	TRBJ1-1	-	CASSSQGNTEAFF	TGTGCCAGCAGCTCACAGGGGAACACTGAAGCTTTCTTT
-	TRBV7-2	TRBJ2-3	TRBD2	CASSPSGRTDTQYF	TGTGCCAGCAGCCCTAGCGGACGCACAGATACGCAGTATTTT
-	TRBV5-1	TRBJ1-3	-	CASSLVGVGNTIYF	TGCGCCAGCAGCTTGGTAGGGGTCGGAAACACCATATATTTT
-	TRBV28	TRBJ2-7	-	CASSRTASMGEQYF	TGTGCCAGCAGTCGGACAGCTTCCATGGGCGAGCAGTACTTC
-	TRBV6-5	TRBJ1-4	TRBD1	CASRPGGRNEKLFF	TGTGCCAGCAGACCAGGGGGTCGGAATGAAAAACTGTTTTTT
-	TRBV12-3/TRBV12-4	TRBJ1-5	-	CASSLASGQPQHF	TGTGCCAGCAGTTTAGCTTCCGGTCAGCCCCAGCATTTT
-	TRBV6-5	TRBJ1-2	-	CASSRSGSGYTF	TGTGCCAGCAGCCGAAGTGGATCTGGCTACACCTTC
-	TRBV10-3	TRBJ2-5	-	CATRTNQETQYF	TGTGCCACCAGGACTAACCAAGAGACCCAGTACTTC
-	TRBV7-2	TRBJ2-7	-	CASSSQGYEQYF	TGTGCCAGCAGCTCACAGGGCTACGAGCAGTACTTC
-	TRBV5-6	TRBJ2-7	-	CASSFVKGDKSYEQYF	TGTGCCAGCAGCTTCGTAAAGGGGGATAAGTCCTACGAGCAGTACTTC
-	TRBV12-1	TRBJ1-4	-	CASSASPTNEKLFF	TGTGCCAGCAGCGCAAGTCCAACTAATGAAAAACTGTTTTTT
-	TRBV6-5	TRBJ1-1	-	CASSYFRGGTEAFF	TGTGCCAGCAGTTACTTTAGGGGCGGGACTGAAGCTTTCTTT
few	TRBV19	TRBJ2-7	TRBD1	CASSLTGGFYEQYF	TGTGCCAGTAGTTTGACAGGGGGATTCTACGAGCAGTACTTC
few	TRBV5-1	TRBJ2-5	TRBD1	CASSKLTGLEGETQYF	TGCGCCAGCAGCAAACTGACAGGGTTAGAGGGGGAGACCCAGTACTTC
few	TRBV5-4	TRBJ2-7	TRBD2	CASSLAGALLYEQYF	TGTGCCAGCAGCTTAGCGGGGGCCCTACTCTACGAGCAGTACTTC
-	TRBV10-2	TRBJ2-2	TRBD2	CASSGSGRNTGELFF	TGCGCCAGCAGTGGTAGCGGGAGGAACACCGGGGAGCTGTTTTTT
-	TRBV10-2	TRBJ2-1	-	CASSESLGKQFF	TGCGCCAGCAGTGAGTCGCTCGGAAAGCAGTTCTTC
-	TRBV9	TRBJ1-4	-	CASSPGTFPVATNEKLFF	TGTGCCAGCAGCCCTGGGACCTTTCCCGTTGCAACTAATGAAAAACTGTTTTTT
-	TRBV5-4	TRBJ2-7	-	CASSLVGRHEQYF	TGTGCCAGCAGCTTGGTTGGTCGCCACGAGCAGTACTTC
few	TRBV5-1	TRBJ2-1	TRBD2	CASRAGLAAADEQFF	TGCGCCAGCAGGGCGGGACTAGCGGCCGCGGATGAGCAGTTCTTC
-	TRBV4-1	TRBJ2-3	-	CASSQGWSGSTDTQYF	TGCGCCAGCAGCCAAGGTTGGAGCGGGAGCACAGATACGCAGTATTTT
-	TRBV10-1	TRBJ2-7	TRBD1	CATFAGGEAYEQYF	TGCGCCACCTTCGCAGGGGGCGAAGCCTACGAGCAGTACTTC
-	TRBV6-5	TRBJ1-2	TRBD1	CASSYQYRQGSDGYTF	TGTGCCAGCAGTTACCAATATAGACAGGGTAGTGATGGCTACACCTTC
-	TRBV30	TRBJ2-2	TRBD1	CAWRTGAYTGELFF	TGTGCCTGGAGAACAGGGGCCTACACCGGGGAGCTGTTTTTT
-	TRBV9	TRBJ1-4	-	CASSVGTHNEKLFF	TGTGCCAGCAGCGTAGGGACACATAATGAAAAACTGTTTTTT
-	TRBV29-1	TRBJ2-1	TRBD1	CSVEKAGGRYNEQFF	TGCAGCGTTGAAAAGGCAGGGGGCAGGTACAATGAGCAGTTCTTC
-	TRBV29-1	TRBJ1-2	TRBD1	CSVAGTGDGYTF	TGCAGCGTAGCCGGGACAGGCGATGGCTACACCTTC
-	TRBV18	TRBJ2-7	-	CASSPTQAAYEQYF	TGTGCCAGCTCACCAACCCAGGCCGCCTACGAGCAGTACTTC
-	TRBV10-3	TRBJ2-7	-	CAISGTESYEQYF	TGTGCCATCAGTGGGACAGAATCCTACGAGCAGTACTTC
few	TRBV5-5	TRBJ2-7	-	CASTGGKNYEQYF	TGTGCCAGCACCGGGGGTAAGAACTACGAGCAGTACTTC
-	TRBV5-1	TRBJ1-2	-	CASSLARSLGQHYGYTF	TGCGCCAGCAGCTTGGCCAGGTCCCTCGGACAACACTATGGCTACACCTTC
-	TRBV6-6	TRBJ1-5	TRBD1	CASSDRGEEPQHF	TGTGCCAGCAGTGACAGGGGAGAAGAGCCCCAGCATTTT
few	TRBV19	TRBJ2-1	TRBD1	CASSSYGTDSYNEQFF	TGTGCCAGTAGTTCTTACGGGACAGACAGCTACAATGAGCAGTTCTTC
once	TRBV6-2/TRBV6-3	TRBJ1-5	-	CASSYSLYQPQHF	TGTGCCAGCAGTTACAGTCTTTATCAGCCCCAGCATTTT